A single sample is the source of the 18 T cell receptor beta chains below, sequenced in a study of T cells in women clearing cervical HPV infection. Sequencing was performed with immunoSEQ multiplex PCR; in TCRdb, only in-frame clones are kept and a portion is missing. The listing contains under 35,000 clones. The sequencing sample was made of blood buffy coat. These receptors originate from a woman between 18 and 69 years old with a cervical HPV16 infection that either progressed to CIN3+ or cleared (not recorded which).

Note on this clone: Sequencing ends 3 residues short of the CDR3 end; the germline J gene provides the rest. The J gene is TRBJ1-1, the V gene TRBV6-2 or TRBV6-3; D gene ambiguous. Trimming stripped 4 bases from V and 0 bases from J, with 9 bases between. CDR1 and CDR2 (germline): MNHEY, SVGEGT. This CDR3 is built from 14 residues. The CDR3 DNA, read in part, is TGTGCCAGCAGTTTGGCCCAAATGAACACTGAA. Its translation: CASSLAQMNTE. The full CDR3 sequence reads CASSLAQMNTEAFF.

As regards this clone: The read terminates 3 residues before the CDR3 end, so the remaining end is supplied by the germline J gene. The rearrangement links TRBV20-1 to TRBJ2-5, with D perhaps matching TRBD2 (5 bases). Germline V gene data show CDR1 as DFQATT and CDR2 as SNEGSKA (reference sequence). Trimming took 3 bases from V and 5 from J, leaving 19 bases between them. The CDR3 has 15 residues. CDR3 residues: CSARVARLGPETQYF. The part of the CDR3 DNA that was read is TGCAGTGCTAGGGTAGCGAGGTTGGGTCCGGAGACC.

Turning to this clone: The read terminates 3 residues ahead of where the CDR3 ends, so the germline J gene completes it. The V and J genes are TRBV10-1 and TRBJ2-7; D is undetermined. This CDR3 is 13 amino acids long. The germline V gene encodes CDR1 WNHNN and CDR2 SYGVQD (reference sequence). Trimming removed 2 bases from V and 0 bases from J, with 5 bases in between. The CDR3 protein is CASSEQSSYEQYF. Incomplete CDR3 DNA: TGCGCCAGCAGTGAGCAGAGCTCCTACGAG.

As regards this clone: The read is 3 residues too short to cover the CDR3 end, so that end is filled in from the germline J gene. J is TRBJ1-2 and V is TRBV19; TRBD1 might be the D (6 bases). The CDR3 spans 14 residues. Germline CDR1 reads LNHDA; CDR2 reads SQIVND (reference sequence). CDR3 bases read: TGTGCCAGTAGTGACCCCGGGACAACTATCGGC. Translated, it gives CASSDPGTTIG. In full, the CDR3 is CASSDPGTTIGYTF.

A remark on this clone: The read falls 3 residues short of the CDR3 end, and the missing part is taken from the germline J gene. The V call is TRBV2, the J call TRBJ2-3; 8 bases map to TRBD2. Germline V gene sequence: CDR1 SNHLY, CDR2 FYNNEI. The CDR3 consists of 15 residues. After removal of 4 bases from V and 5 bases from J, the junction contained 8 bases not matched to a gene. The CDR3 spells CASSGTGGRGDTQYF. Incomplete CDR3 DNA: TGTGCCAGCAGTGGAACGGGGGGGCGAGGAGATACG.

To note about this clone: The read gets to within 3 residues of the CDR3 end, and the germline J gene fills in the rest. V is TRBV7-2 and J is TRBJ2-7; no clear D gene. Trimming pared 1 base from V and 2 bases from J, leaving 12 bases between. The CDR3 totals 15 residues. From germline, CDR1 is SGHTA and CDR2 FQGNSA. The sequenced CDR3 bases are TGTGCCAGCAGCTTAGGAGGTAGCCGGCCCTACGAG. It encodes CASSLGGSRPYE. The CDR3 in its entirety is CASSLGGSRPYEQYF.

Comment on this clone: The read falls 3 residues short of the CDR3 end, and the missing part is taken from the germline J gene. The V gene is TRBV19, the J gene TRBJ2-5, with TRBD2 matching over 7 bases. CDR3 length equals 15 residues. CDR1 and CDR2 (germline): LNHDA, SQIVND (reference sequence). Trimming cost V 1 base and J 2 bases; bases outside gene matches: 4. The CDR3 loop reads CASSIASGGQETQYF. CDR3 DNA (partial): TGTGCCAGTAGTATAGCTAGCGGAGGGCAAGAGACC.

As regards this clone: The sequenced fragment ends 3 residues before the CDR3 boundary, so the rest is inferred from the germline J gene. The chain has TRBV7-9 and TRBJ1-2; tentatively, D is TRBD1 (5 bases). The CDR3 covers 15 residues. The germline V gene encodes CDR1 SEHNR and CDR2 FQNEAQ (reference sequence). CDR3 sequence: CASSAAGSGTDTYTF. The sequenced part of the CDR3 DNA is TGTGCCAGCAGCGCGGCAGGGTCTGGCACAGATACC.

This CDR3 is CASSLGQASYGQYF. CDR3 bases read: TGTGCCAGCAGCTTGGGACAGGCCTCCTATGGT. The chain joins TRBV11-2 to TRBJ2-4, with 8 bases aligning to TRBD1. The observed sequence ends 3 residues before the CDR3 terminus, with the missing tail filled in from the germline J gene. Germline V CDR1 and CDR2: SGHAT, FQNNGV. CDR3 length: 14 residues.

The sequenced CDR3 bases are TGCAGTGCTATCTCGGACAGGGAATATTCACCC. Translating gives CSAISDREYSP. The CDR3 reads in full as CSAISDREYSPLHF. The V and J genes are TRBV20-1 and TRBJ1-6; 8 bases are shared with TRBD1. The read ends 3 residues early relative to the CDR3; the germline J gene fills the gap. Trimming took 4 bases from V and 8 from J; bases not matched to a gene: 7. CDR1 and CDR2 from the germline V gene are DFQATT and SNEGSKA (reference sequence). The CDR3 loop spans 14 amino acids.

With respect to this clone: The read gets to within 3 residues of the CDR3 end, and the germline J gene fills in the rest. J is TRBJ1-2 and V is TRBV2; D is uncertain. The CDR3 contains 15 residues. Germline values: CDR1 SNHLY, CDR2 FYNNEI. CDR3 DNA, as far as it was read: TGTGCCAGCAGGAGCCTAGTAACTAGTGAAGGGGGC. It yields the protein CASRSLVTSEGG. The complete CDR3 reads CASRSLVTSEGGYTF.

Comment on this clone: The CDR3 extends 3 residues past the end of the read, so its final part is completed from the germline J gene. The genes are TRBV7-7 and TRBJ2-3, with D perhaps TRBD1 (6 bases). The CDR3 has 14 amino acids. Per germline, CDR1 SSHAT and CDR2 FNYEAQ (reference sequence). CDR3 bases read: TGTGCCAGCAGCCCGACAGGAACCCAAGAGACG. Protein: CASSPTGTQET. The full CDR3 sequence reads CASSPTGTQETQYF.

A word on this clone: Read sequence stops 3 residues before the CDR3 end, and the germline J gene provides the missing end. The chain is built from TRBV5-1 and TRBJ2-5, with D possibly matching TRBD1 (5 bases). Trimming removed 4 bases at V and 2 bases at J, with 12 bases between. The CDR3 is 14 residues long. The germline V gene encodes CDR1 SGHRS and CDR2 YFSETQ. The CDR3 sequence is CASSQNTGQETQYF. The part of the CDR3 DNA that was read is TGCGCCAGCAGCCAGAATACAGGTCAAGAGACC.

CDR3 amino acids: CASSARQGTYEQYF. The CDR3 DNA, read in part, is TGTGCCAGCAGTGCGCGACAGGGGACGTACGAG. The rearrangement uses TRBV6-1 and TRBJ2-7, with TRBD1 identical over 8 bases. The CDR3 end is not reached by the read, which stops 3 residues before it; the germline J gene fills it in. V gave up 4 bases and J gave up 4 bases; unmatched junction bases: 6. Germline V gives CDR1 MNHNS, CDR2 SASEGT. CDR3 length equals 14 residues.

To note about this clone: The read finishes 3 residues shy of the CDR3 end, and the germline J gene is used to complete it. This chain uses TRBV7-8 with TRBJ1-2; 8 positions match TRBD1. CDR3 length: 14 residues. The germline gives CDR1 SGHVS, CDR2 FQNEAQ. CDR3 loop: CASSPQDRANGYTF. CDR3 DNA, as far as it was read: TGTGCCAGCAGCCCCCAGGACAGGGCGAACGGC.

As to this clone: The read ends 3 residues shy of where the CDR3 ends; the end is completed using the germline J gene. The chain recombines TRBV5-1 with TRBJ1-1; no firm D call. Germline V CDR1 and CDR2: SGHRS, YFSETQ. V lost 1 base to trimming and J lost 3 bases, with 19 bases between them. The CDR3 runs to 17 residues. This chain's CDR3 is CASSLRRGPRSYTEAFF. The sequenced part of the CDR3 DNA is TGCGCCAGCAGCTTGAGAAGAGGGCCCCGTAGTTACACTGAA. Using reference TRBV5-1 and TRBJ1-1 for the parts outside the CDR3, the full variable domain is KAGVTQTPRYLIKTRGQQVTLSCSPISGHRSVSWYQQTPGQGLQFLFEYFSETQRNKGNFPGRFSGRQFSNSRSEMNVSTLELGDSALYLCASSLRRGPRSYTEAFFGQGTRLTVV.

About this clone: The missing CDR3 end, 3 residues past where the read stops, is filled in from the germline J gene. This rearrangement joins TRBV2 to TRBJ1-4; D gene unclear. CDR1 is SNHLY, CDR2 FYNNEI, per germline. The CDR3 covers 14 residues. Here the CDR3 reads CASTRIGQNSPLFF. The covered CDR3 bases are TGTGCCAGCACTCGGATAGGGCAGAATTCACCA.

With regard to this clone: The sequenced fragment ends 3 residues before the CDR3 boundary, so the rest is inferred from the germline J gene. The chain uses TRBV7-8 and TRBJ1-4, with D perhaps TRBD1 (5 bases). The CDR3 consists of 16 residues. Germline V CDR1 and CDR2: SGHVS, FQNEAQ. The CDR3: CASPRQKYSGANVLFF. Partial CDR3 DNA: TGTGCCAGCCCCAGGCAGAAATACTCTGGGGCCAACGTA.